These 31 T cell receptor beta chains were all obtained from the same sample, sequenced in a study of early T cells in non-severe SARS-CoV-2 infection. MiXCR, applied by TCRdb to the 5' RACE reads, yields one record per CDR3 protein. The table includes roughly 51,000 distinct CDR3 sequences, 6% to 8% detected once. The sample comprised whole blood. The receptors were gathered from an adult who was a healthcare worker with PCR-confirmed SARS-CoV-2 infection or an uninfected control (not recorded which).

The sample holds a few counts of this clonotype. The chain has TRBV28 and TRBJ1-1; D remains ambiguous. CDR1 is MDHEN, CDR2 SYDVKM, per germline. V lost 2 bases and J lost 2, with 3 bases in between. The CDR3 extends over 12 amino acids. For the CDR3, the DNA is TGTGCCAGCAGTTTACCTAACACTGAAGCTTTCTTT. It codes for CASSLPNTEAFF.

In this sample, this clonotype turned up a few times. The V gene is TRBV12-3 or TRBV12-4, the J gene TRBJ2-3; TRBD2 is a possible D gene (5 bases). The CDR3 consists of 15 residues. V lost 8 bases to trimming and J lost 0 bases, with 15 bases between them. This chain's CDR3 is CASVPAGTSTDTQYF. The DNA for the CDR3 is TGTGCCAGCGTTCCGGCGGGCACGAGCACAGATACGCAGTATTTT.

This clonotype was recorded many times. In nucleotides, the CDR3 is TGTGCCAGTAGTATGGGGTCGAACAATGAGCAGTTCTTC. It translates to CASSMGSNNEQFF. The chain is built from TRBV19 and TRBJ2-1; no reliable D call. The CDR3 consists of 13 residues. From germline, CDR1 is LNHDA and CDR2 SQIVND (reference sequence). Trimming left V 3 bases short and J 5 bases short, with 8 bases between.

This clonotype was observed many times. CDR3 DNA sequence: TGTGCCAGCAGTTTAAGCGGGGGGGACTACGAGCAGTACTTC. Protein product: CASSLSGGDYEQYF. V usage is TRBV28 and J usage is TRBJ2-7; 10 positions agree with TRBD2. V lost 2 bases, J lost 3 bases, and 1 base stayed unmatched. This CDR3 is 14 amino acids long. Germline values: CDR1 MDHEN, CDR2 SYDVKM.

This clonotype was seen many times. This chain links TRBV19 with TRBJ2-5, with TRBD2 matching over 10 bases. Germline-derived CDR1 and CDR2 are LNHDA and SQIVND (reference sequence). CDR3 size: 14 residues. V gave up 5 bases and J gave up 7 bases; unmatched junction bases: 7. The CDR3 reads CASSPGTSVVTQYF. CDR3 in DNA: TGTGCCAGTAGTCCGGGGACTAGCGTGGTGACCCAGTACTTC.

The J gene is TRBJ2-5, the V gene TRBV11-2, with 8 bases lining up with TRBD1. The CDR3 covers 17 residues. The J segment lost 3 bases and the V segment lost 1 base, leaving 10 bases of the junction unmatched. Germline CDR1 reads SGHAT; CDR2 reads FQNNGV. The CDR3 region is CASSLVPTGVTKETQYF. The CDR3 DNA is TGTGCCAGCAGCTTAGTTCCGACAGGGGTGACCAAAGAGACCCAGTACTTC. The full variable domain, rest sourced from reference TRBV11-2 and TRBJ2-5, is EAGVAQSPRYKIIEKRQSVAFWCNPISGHATLYWYQQILGQGPKLLIQFQNNGVVDDSQLPKDRFSAERLKGVDSTLKIQPAKLEDSAVYLCASSLVPTGVTKETQYFGPGTRLLVL.

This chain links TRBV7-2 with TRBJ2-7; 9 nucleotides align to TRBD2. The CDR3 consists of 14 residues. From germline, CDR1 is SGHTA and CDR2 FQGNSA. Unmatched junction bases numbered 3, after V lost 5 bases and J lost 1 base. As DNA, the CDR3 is TGTGCCAGCAGCATTAGCGGGGGATCCTACGAGCAGTACTTC. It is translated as CASSISGGSYEQYF.

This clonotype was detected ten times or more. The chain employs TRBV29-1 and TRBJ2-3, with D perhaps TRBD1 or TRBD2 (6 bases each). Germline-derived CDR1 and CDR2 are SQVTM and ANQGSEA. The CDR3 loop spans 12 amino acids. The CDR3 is CSLWKGGDTQYF. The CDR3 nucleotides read TGCTCACTCTGGAAGGGGGGCGATACGCAGTATTTT.

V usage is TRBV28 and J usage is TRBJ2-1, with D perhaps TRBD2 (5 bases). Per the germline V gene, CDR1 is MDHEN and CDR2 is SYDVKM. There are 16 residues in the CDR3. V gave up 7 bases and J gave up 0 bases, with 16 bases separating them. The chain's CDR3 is CASNPRVVSSYNEQFF. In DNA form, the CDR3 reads TGTGCCAGCAACCCGAGGGTGGTAAGCTCCTACAATGAGCAGTTCTTC.

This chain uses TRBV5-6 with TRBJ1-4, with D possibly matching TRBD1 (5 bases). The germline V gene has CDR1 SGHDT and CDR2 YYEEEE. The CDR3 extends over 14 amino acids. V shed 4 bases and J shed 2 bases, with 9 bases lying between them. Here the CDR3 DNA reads TGTGCCAGCAGCCCCAGGGCTACTAATGAAAAACTGTTTTTT. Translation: CASSPRATNEKLFF. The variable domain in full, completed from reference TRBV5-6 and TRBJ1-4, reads DAGVTQSPTHLIKTRGQQVTLRCSPKSGHDTVSWYQQALGQGPQFIFQYYEEEERQRGNFPDRFSGHQFPNYSSELNVNALLLGDSALYLCASSPRATNEKLFFGSGTQLSVL.

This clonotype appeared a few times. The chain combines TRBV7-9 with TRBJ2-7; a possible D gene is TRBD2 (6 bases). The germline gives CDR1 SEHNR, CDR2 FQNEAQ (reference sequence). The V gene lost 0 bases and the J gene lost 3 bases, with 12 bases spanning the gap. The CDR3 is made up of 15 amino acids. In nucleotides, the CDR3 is TGTGCCAGCAGCTTAGCTCGGGGGACCTTCTACGAGCAGTACTTC. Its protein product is CASSLARGTFYEQYF.

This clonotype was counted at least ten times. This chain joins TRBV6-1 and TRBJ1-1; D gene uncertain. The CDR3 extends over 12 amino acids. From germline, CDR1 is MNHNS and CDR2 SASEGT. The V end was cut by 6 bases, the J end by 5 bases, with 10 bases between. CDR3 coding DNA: TGTGCCAGCAGCGACGGGTGGACTGAAGCTTTCTTT. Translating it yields CASSDGWTEAFF.

The CDR3: CASSFGLGGRTEAFF. The CDR3 DNA is TGTGCCAGCAGCTTCGGACTGGGGGGGAGGACTGAAGCTTTCTTT. This chain uses TRBV11-2 with TRBJ1-1; possibly TRBD1 for D (5 bases). The germline CDR1 and CDR2 sequences are SGHAT and FQNNGV. The CDR3 contains 15 residues. Trimming took 3 bases from V and 5 from J, leaving 16 bases between them.

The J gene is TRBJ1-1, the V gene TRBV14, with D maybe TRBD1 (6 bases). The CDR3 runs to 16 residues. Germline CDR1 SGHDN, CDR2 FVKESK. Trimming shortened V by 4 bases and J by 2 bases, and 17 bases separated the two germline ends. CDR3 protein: CASSRNAGTQNTEAFF. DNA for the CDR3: TGTGCCAGCAGCCGCAATGCCGGGACACAAAACACTGAAGCTTTCTTT.

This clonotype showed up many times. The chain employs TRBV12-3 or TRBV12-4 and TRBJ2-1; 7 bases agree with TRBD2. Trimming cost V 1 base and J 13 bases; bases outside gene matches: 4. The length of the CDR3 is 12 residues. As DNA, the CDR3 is TGTGCCAGCAGTTTAGTGGGGGGGAACCAGTTCTTC. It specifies CASSLVGGNQFF.

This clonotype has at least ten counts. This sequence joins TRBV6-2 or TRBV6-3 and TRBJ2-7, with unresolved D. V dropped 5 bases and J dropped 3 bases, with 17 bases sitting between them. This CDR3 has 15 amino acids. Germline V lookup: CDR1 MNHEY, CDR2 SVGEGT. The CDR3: CASSDERSYLYEQYF. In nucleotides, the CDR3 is TGTGCCAGCAGTGACGAGAGGTCCTACCTCTACGAGCAGTACTTC.

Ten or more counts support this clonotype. In nucleotides, the CDR3 is TGTGCCAGCAGTTCCGGAGACAGTTTGAACACTGAAGCTTTCTTT. Translation: CASSSGDSLNTEAFF. V usage is TRBV28 and J usage is TRBJ1-1; a weak D match, TRBD1 (5 bases). CDR3 length: 15 amino acids. Trimming removed 4 bases from V and 0 bases from J, with 12 bases in between. Germline values: CDR1 MDHEN, CDR2 SYDVKM.

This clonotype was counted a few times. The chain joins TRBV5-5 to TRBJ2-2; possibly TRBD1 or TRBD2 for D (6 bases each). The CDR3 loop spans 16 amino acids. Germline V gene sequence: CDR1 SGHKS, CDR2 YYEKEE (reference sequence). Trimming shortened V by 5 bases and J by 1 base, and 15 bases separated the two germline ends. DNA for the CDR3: TGTGCCAGCAGGTTTACGGGGGCTGGGAACACCGGGGAGCTGTTTTTT. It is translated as CASRFTGAGNTGELFF.

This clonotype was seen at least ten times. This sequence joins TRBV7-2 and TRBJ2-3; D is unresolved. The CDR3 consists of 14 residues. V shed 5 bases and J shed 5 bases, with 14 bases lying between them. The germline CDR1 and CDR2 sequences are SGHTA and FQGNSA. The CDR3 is CASSPDQPGDTQYF. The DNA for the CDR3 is TGTGCCAGCAGCCCCGACCAACCGGGAGATACGCAGTATTTT.

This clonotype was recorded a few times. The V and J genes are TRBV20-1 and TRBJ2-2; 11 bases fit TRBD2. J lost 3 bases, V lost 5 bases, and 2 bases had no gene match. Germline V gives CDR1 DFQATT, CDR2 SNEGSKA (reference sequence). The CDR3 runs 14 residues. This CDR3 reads CSARSGGDTGELFF. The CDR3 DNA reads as TGCAGTGCTCGTAGCGGGGGGGACACCGGGGAGCTGTTTTTT.

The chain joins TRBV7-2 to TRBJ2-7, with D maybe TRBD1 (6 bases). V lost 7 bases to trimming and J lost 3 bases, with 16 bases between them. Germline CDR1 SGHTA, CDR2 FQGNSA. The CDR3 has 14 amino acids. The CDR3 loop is CASNLVTGVYEQYF. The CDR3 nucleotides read TGTGCCAGCAACCTTGTGACAGGTGTCTACGAGCAGTACTTC.

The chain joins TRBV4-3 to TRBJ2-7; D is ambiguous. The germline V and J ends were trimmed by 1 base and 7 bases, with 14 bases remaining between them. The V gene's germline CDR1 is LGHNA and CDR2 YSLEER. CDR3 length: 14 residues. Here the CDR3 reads CASSQVRHLGEQYF. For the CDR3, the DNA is TGCGCCAGCAGCCAAGTTAGACACCTGGGTGAGCAGTACTTC.

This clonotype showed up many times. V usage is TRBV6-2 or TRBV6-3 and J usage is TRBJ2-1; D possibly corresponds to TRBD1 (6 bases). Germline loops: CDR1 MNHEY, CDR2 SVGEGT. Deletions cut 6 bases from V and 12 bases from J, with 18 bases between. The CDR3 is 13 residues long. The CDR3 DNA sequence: TGTGCCAGCAGAGATCTACAGGGCCTAGCGCAGTTCTTC. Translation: CASRDLQGLAQFF.

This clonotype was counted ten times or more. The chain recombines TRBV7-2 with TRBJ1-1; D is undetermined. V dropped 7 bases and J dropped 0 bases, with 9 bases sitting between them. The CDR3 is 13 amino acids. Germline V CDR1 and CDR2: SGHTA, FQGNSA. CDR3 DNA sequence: TGTGCCAGCACAACGGGGATGAACACTGAAGCTTTCTTT. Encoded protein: CASTTGMNTEAFF. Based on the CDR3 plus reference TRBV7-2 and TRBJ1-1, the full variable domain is GAGVSQSPSNKVTEKGKDVELRCDPISGHTALYWYRQSLGQGLEFLIYFQGNSAPDKSGLPSDRFSAERTGGSVSTLTIQRTQQEDSAVYLCASTTGMNTEAFFGQGTRLTVV.

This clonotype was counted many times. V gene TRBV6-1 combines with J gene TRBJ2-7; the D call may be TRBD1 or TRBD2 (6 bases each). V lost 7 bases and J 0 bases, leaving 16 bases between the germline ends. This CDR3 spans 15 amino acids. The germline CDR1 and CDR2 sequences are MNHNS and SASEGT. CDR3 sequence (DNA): TGTGCCAGCACCTTTTTTAGGGGGGCCTCCTACGAGCAGTACTTC. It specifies CASTFFRGASYEQYF.

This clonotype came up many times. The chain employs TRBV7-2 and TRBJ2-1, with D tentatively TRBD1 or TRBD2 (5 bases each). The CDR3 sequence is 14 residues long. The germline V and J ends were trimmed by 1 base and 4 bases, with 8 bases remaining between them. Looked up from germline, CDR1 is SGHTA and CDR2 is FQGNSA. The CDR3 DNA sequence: TGTGCCAGCAGCTTAGTGGGGGTATACAATGAGCAGTTCTTC. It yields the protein CASSLVGVYNEQFF.

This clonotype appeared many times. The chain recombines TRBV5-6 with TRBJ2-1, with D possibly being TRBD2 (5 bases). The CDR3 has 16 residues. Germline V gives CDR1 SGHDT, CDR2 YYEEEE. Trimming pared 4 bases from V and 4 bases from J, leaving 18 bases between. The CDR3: CASSPARENPYNEQFF. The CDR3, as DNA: TGTGCCAGCAGCCCCGCTAGGGAGAACCCTTACAATGAGCAGTTCTTC.

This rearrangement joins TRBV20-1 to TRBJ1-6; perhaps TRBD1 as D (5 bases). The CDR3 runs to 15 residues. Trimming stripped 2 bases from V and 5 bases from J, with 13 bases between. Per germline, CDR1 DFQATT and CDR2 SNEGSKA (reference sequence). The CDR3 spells CSARRRGVNNSPLHF. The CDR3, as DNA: TGCAGTGCTAGAAGGCGGGGGGTCAATAATTCACCCCTCCACTTT.

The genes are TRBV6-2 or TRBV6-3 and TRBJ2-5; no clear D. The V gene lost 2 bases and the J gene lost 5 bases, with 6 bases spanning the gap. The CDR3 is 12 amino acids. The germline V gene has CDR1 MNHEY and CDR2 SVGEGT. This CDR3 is CASSYRWETQYF. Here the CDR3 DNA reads TGTGCCAGCAGTTACAGATGGGAGACCCAGTACTTC.

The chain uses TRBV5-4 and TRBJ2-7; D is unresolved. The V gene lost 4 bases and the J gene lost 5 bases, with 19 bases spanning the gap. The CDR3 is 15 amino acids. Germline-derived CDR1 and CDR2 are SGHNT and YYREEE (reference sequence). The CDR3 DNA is TGTGCCAGCAGCGGAAATGATATCGGCCAGAACGAGCAGTACTTC. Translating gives CASSGNDIGQNEQYF.

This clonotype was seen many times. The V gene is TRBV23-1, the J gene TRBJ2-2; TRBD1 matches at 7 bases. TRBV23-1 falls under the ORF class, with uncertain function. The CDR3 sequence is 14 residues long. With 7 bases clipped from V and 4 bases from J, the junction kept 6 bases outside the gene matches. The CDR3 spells CASIIQGCTGELFF. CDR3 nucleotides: TGCGCCAGCATTATACAGGGGTGCACCGGGGAGCTGTTTTTT.